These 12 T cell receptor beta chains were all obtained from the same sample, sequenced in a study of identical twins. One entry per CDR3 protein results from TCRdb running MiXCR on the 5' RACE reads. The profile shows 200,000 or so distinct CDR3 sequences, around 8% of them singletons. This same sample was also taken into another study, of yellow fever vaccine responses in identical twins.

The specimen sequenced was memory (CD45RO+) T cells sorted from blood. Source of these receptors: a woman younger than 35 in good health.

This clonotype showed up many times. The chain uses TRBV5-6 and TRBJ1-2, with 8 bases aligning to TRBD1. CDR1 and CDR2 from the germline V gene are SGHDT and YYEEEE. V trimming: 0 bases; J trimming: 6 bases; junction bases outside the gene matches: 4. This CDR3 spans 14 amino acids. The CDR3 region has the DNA TGTGCCAGCAGCTTGGGGGACAGGAACAATGGCTACACCTTC. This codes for CASSLGDRNNGYTF.

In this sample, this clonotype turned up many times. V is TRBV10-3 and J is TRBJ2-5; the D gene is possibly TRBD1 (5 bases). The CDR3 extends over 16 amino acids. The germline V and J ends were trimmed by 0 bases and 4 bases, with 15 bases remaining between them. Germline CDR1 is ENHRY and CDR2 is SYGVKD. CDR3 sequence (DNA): TGTGCCATCAGTGAGTCGCGACAGCTTGGGGCAGAGACCCAGTACTTC. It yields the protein CAISESRQLGAETQYF.

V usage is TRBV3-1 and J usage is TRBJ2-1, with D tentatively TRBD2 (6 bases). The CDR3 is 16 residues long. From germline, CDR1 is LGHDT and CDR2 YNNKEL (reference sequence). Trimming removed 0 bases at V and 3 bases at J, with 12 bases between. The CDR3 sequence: CASSQDLASVYNEQFF. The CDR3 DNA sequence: TGTGCCAGCAGCCAAGATCTGGCTAGCGTCTACAATGAGCAGTTCTTC.

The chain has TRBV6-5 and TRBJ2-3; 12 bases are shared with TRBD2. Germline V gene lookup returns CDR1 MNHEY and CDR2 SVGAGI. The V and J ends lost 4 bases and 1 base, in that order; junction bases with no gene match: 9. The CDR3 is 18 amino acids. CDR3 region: CASSFTSSGGAGTDTQYF. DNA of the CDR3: TGTGCCAGCAGTTTTACTTCTAGCGGGGGGGCGGGCACAGATACGCAGTATTTT.

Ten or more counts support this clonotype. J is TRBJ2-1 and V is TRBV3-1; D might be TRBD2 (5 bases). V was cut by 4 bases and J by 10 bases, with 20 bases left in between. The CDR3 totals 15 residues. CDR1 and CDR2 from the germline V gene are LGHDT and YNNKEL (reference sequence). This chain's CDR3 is CASSPRLLGSWEQFF. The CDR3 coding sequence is TGTGCCAGCAGCCCTCGACTATTAGGGTCGTGGGAGCAGTTCTTC.

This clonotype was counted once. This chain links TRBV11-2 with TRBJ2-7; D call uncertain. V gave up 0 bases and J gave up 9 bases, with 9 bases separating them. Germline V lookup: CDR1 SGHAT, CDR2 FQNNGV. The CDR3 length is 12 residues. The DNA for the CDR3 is TGTGCCAGCAGCTTAGATGTCATGGCGCAGTACTTC. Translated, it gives CASSLDVMAQYF.

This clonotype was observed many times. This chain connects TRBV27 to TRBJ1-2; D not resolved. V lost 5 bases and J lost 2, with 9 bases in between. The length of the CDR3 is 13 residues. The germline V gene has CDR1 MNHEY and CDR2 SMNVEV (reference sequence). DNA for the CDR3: TGTGCCAGCAGTCCAGACGGAAACTATGGCTACACCTTC. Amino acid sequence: CASSPDGNYGYTF.

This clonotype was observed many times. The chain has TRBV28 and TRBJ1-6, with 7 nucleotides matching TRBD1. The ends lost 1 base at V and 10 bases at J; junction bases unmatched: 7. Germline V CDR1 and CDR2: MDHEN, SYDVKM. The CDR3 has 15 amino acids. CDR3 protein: CASSLSAGGSSPLHF. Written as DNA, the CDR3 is TGTGCCAGCAGTTTATCGGCAGGGGGGAGCTCACCCCTCCACTTT.

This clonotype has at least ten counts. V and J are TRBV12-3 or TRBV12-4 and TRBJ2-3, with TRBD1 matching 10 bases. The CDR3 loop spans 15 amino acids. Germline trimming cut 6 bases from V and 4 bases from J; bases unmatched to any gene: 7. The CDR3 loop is CASRLTGGLADTQYF. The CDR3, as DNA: TGTGCCAGCAGATTGACAGGGGGCCTTGCAGATACGCAGTATTTT.

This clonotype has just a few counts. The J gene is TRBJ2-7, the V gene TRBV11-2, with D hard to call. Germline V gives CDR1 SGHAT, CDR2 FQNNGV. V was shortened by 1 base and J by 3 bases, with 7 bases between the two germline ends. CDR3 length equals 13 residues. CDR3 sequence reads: CASSLGNRYEQYF. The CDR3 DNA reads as TGTGCCAGCAGCTTAGGAAACCGCTACGAGCAGTACTTC.

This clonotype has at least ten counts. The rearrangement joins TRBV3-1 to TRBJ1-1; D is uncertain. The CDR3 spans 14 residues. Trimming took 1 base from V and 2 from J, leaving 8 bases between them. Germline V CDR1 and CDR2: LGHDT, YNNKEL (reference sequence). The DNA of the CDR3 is TGTGCCAGCAGCCAAGGGGGATCAAACACTGAAGCTTTCTTT. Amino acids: CASSQGGSNTEAFF.

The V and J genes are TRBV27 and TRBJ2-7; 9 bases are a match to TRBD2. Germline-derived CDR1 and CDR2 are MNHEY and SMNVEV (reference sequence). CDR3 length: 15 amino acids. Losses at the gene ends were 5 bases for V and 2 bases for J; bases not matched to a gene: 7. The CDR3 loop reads CASSIRLAGTYEQYF. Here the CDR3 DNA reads TGTGCCAGCAGTATCAGGCTAGCGGGAACCTACGAGCAGTACTTC.